This T cell receptor beta chain was documented in a study of blood T cell repertoires in COVID-19 (dated by TCRdb to the early 2020s). Regarding the complete study: Samples from collaborators originated in the United States, Italy and Spain and spanned both the acute and convalescent phases of COVID-19. The sample metadata nearly always contained a de-identified subject ID, COVID-19 status, age in years and sex. Samples were obtained from the ongoing ImmuneRACE study (first 160 participants) and from 1,000 to 1,500 subjects provided by 6 global collaborators. Where available, HLA class I and class II types were taken from metadata supplied by the sample provider and were not determined by assay-based typing. The repertoires were made available in a free public database intended to serve as a resource for research on the immune response to SARS-CoV-2. The material from the prospective study consisted of cDNA or gDNA derived from T cells, B-cell-depleted T cells, or PBMCs. The dataset comprised deeply sampled blood TCRbeta repertoires from subjects exposed to, actively infected with, or recovered from COVID-19. On the study overall, not on this receptor specifically: The amount of clinical and demographic metadata varied by source and participant and was provided uncurated.

TCRbeta CDR3 regions were amplified from genomic DNA using the immunoSEQ Assay, a bias-controlled multiplex PCR. Concerning the study's data processing: Within the assay, amplification of reference gene primers was used to estimate how many nucleated cells each sample contained. To quantify the absolute abundance of each unique TCRbeta CDR3 rearrangement, sequence reads were collapsed and filtered. Productive Simpson clonality was computed per sample as the square root of Simpson's diversity index over productive rearrangements. Here the immuneACCESS table is served through TCRdb, limited to in-frame sequences with V and J called. Missing clones are a known gap in these copies; in checked studies unresolved V genes cover under half, and the rest lacks a known reason. V and J calls and clone size follow that table, whereas D and trimming were derived from the DNA. The sample yields roughly 330,000 clones; 87% were counted once. The top ten clonotypes cover approximately 5.3% of the sample.

With regard to this clone: Its antigen is currently not known. No base qualities exist here, and no much larger clone lies one base off it.

In the prospective study, participants were roughly 18 to 100 years old, resided in about two dozen geographic areas of the United States, and were enrolled through a virtual design. Cohort assignment in the prospective study relied on participant-reported clinical history from a screening survey and a study questionnaire. ImmuneRACE Cohort 3 recovered participants were defined by two consecutive negative NP/OP PCR tests, healthcare professional clearance, or symptom resolution. Mobile phlebotomists in the prospective study collected whole blood, serum and a nasopharyngeal or oropharyngeal swab from every participant. Additional blood draws and questionnaires over an approximately 2-month period could optionally be provided by prospective study participants. Before DNA extraction, blood samples from the prospective study were shipped at room temperature or frozen. Sample: PBMCs or T cells enriched from blood (not recorded which). This receptor was taken from a woman in her twenties or thirties who had recovered from COVID-19.

DNA sequence: TGTGCCAGCTCAGGACAGGACCTGTATGGCTACACCTTC. The resulting protein is CASSGQDLYGYTF. The chain is made from TRBV18 and TRBJ1-2, with 7 bases matching TRBD1. Via the germline V gene, CDR1 is KGHSH and CDR2 LQKENI. The CDR3, cysteine through phenylalanine, is 13 amino acids long. The only DNA kept is the CDR3, 39 bases in frame from the first base. Germline trimming: 5 bases from V, 5 bases from J; junction bases outside gene matches: 5.